The entry that follows covers one TCR beta chain sequence. CDR1 MGHRA and CDR2 YSYEKL come from the germline V gene. Trimming took 1 base from V and 4 from J, leaving 19 bases between them. The CDR3 spans 17 residues. Assay: immunoSEQ multiplex PCR; the TCRdb copy retains only in-frame clones and omits some. The sample carries around 6,100 clones, under 80% recorded once. The data are from a study of OX40 agonist ivuxolimab in advanced cancers. The material was CD4+ or CD8+ T cells sorted from blood, obtained in a trial of the OX40 agonist ivuxolimab. V usage is TRBV4-1 and J usage is TRBJ1-2; D gene uncertain. The sequence came from an adult with an advanced solid tumor such as melanoma, head and neck, liver or kidney cancer. The CDR3 bases are TGCGCCAGCAGCCAAGGGATGATGCTGCCCGAGAGCTATGGCTACACCTTC. Encoded protein: CASSQGMMLPESYGYTF.